The 27 T cell receptor beta chains in this list originate from one sample, sequenced in a study of T cells in Graves' hyperthyroidism and ophthalmopathy (dated by TCRdb to the late 2010s). The method behind the library was multiplex PCR. Sequenced on an Illumina HiSeq 2000. Amplification of TCR beta CDR3 regions was carried out from RNA transcripts. A first-round RT-PCR of the TCR CDR3 used the HTBI primer set with the Qiagen OneStep RT-PCR kit. The public reads were quality trimmed at Q25 with fastp and then assembled into clones with MiXCR by TCRdb, keeping productive beta chains. Each CDR3 protein appears once, grouped with its most common genes and DNA. The sample table contains 500,000 to 650,000 distinct CDR3 sequences; only one count was recorded for 14% of them. 11% to 15% of the sample rests with the top ten. The sample taken for sequencing was blood. These receptors were taken from a woman aged 40-49 years with Graves' hyperthyroidism.

This clonotype was seen many times. The chain is built from TRBV6-1 and TRBJ2-2; 7 bases agree with TRBD2. Germline CDR1 MNHNS, CDR2 SASEGT. The CDR3 runs to 17 residues. After removal of 3 bases from V and 2 bases from J, the junction contained 9 bases not matched to a gene. The CDR3 region has the DNA TGTGCCAGCAGTGATACTCTGAGACTAGCTAACACCGGGGAGCTGTTTTTT. Translated, it gives CASSDTLRLANTGELFF.

The V call is TRBV11-2, the J call TRBJ2-7, with D tentatively TRBD2 (6 bases). Germline assignment: CDR1 SGHAT and CDR2 FQNNGV. V lost 3 bases to trimming and J lost 6 bases, with 15 bases between them. The CDR3 is 14 amino acids. The CDR3, as DNA: TGTGCCAGCAGCTTGCAGGGAGGAGGCTGCGAGCAGTACTTC. Amino acid sequence: CASSLQGGGCEQYF.

This clonotype was counted many times. The V call is TRBV15, the J call TRBJ2-4; D is undetermined. Trimming cost V 1 base and J 3 bases, with 10 bases left between them. The germline CDR1 and CDR2 sequences are LNHNV and YYDKDF (reference sequence). The CDR3 consists of 15 residues. As DNA, the CDR3 is TGTGCCACCAGCAGAGTTACGGGCGACAAAAACATTCAGTACTTC. Protein product: CATSRVTGDKNIQYF.

This clonotype has just a few counts. The V call is TRBV28, the J call TRBJ2-5; 8 bases agree with TRBD1. This CDR3 has 14 residues. The germline V gene has CDR1 MDHEN and CDR2 SYDVKM. J gave up 5 bases and V 4 bases, and 6 bases lay outside the gene matches. The CDR3 region is CASSSQTGVETQYF. The CDR3 nucleotides are TGTGCCAGCAGTTCCCAGACAGGGGTGGAGACCCAGTACTTC.

J is TRBJ1-2 and V is TRBV28; D gene unclear. Germline V gives CDR1 MDHEN, CDR2 SYDVKM. V was clipped by 5 bases and J by 0 bases, with 10 bases between them. This CDR3 region has 14 residues. Here the CDR3 reads CASSLGLTNYGYTF. In nucleotides, the CDR3 is TGTGCCAGCAGTCTGGGCCTCACTAACTATGGCTACACCTTC.

V is TRBV6-1 and J is TRBJ2-1, with a tentative D call TRBD2 (5 bases). V gave up 2 bases and J gave up 4 bases, with 15 bases separating them. This CDR3 is 16 amino acids long. Germline CDR1 and CDR2: MNHNS and SASEGT. CDR3 region: CASSERWRAEYNEQFF. CDR3 coding DNA: TGTGCCAGCAGTGAAAGGTGGCGGGCAGAGTACAATGAGCAGTTCTTC.

The sample holds many counts of this clonotype. CDR3 in amino acids: CASSIYGSYEQYF. For the CDR3, the DNA is TGCGCCAGCAGTATTTACGGTTCCTACGAGCAGTACTTC. The chain has TRBV5-1 and TRBJ2-7; D gene unclear. V lost 5 bases and J lost 1, with 10 bases in between. Germline V lookup: CDR1 SGHRS, CDR2 YFSETQ. The CDR3 is 13 residues long. The full variable domain, with the rest looked up from reference TRBV5-1 and TRBJ2-7, is KAGVTQTPRYLIKTRGQQVTLSCSPISGHRSVSWYQQTPGQGLQFLFEYFSETQRNKGNFPGRFSGRQFSNSRSEMNVSTLELGDSALYLCASSIYGSYEQYFGPGTRLTVT.

The V gene is TRBV2, the J gene TRBJ2-5; 10 bases match TRBD2. With V trimmed by 2 bases and J by 1 base, 4 bases remained unmatched. Germline V gene data show CDR1 as SNHLY and CDR2 as FYNNEI. This CDR3 is 16 amino acids long. CDR3 bases: TGTGCCAGCAGTGAACCTAGCGGGGGCTCCCAAGAGACCCAGTACTTC. Protein sequence: CASSEPSGGSQETQYF.

The table lists this clonotype with many counts. This chain joins TRBV28 and TRBJ1-3; a possible D gene is TRBD1 (5 bases). CDR1 MDHEN and CDR2 SYDVKM come from the germline V gene. V was shortened by 5 bases and J by 1 base, with 9 bases between the two germline ends. This CDR3 contains 14 residues. The CDR3 here is CASSDGGSGNTIYF. CDR3 DNA: TGTGCCAGCAGTGACGGGGGATCTGGAAACACCATATATTTT.

This clonotype has a count of ten or more. This chain uses TRBV16 with TRBJ1-2; no reliable D call. The V end lost 3 bases, the J end lost 2 bases, and 10 bases lay between the germline ends. This CDR3 is 14 amino acids long. The germline gives CDR1 KGHSY, CDR2 FQNENV. The CDR3 nucleotides are TGTGCCAGCAGCCAGAGCCCGGACAACTATGGCTACACCTTC. This sequence encodes CASSQSPDNYGYTF.

The rearrangement joins TRBV11-3 to TRBJ2-5; 12 bases align to TRBD2. From germline, CDR1 is SGHNT and CDR2 YENEEA. CDR3 size: 16 residues. Germline trimming cut 1 base from V and 5 bases from J; bases unmatched to any gene: 5. CDR3 coding DNA: TGTGCCAGCAGCTTAGGACTAGCGGGAGTTTGGGAGACCCAGTACTTC. Amino acid sequence: CASSLGLAGVWETQYF.

The chain employs TRBV5-1 and TRBJ1-2, with 9 nucleotides matching TRBD1. The CDR3 has 14 residues. Losses at the gene ends were 5 bases for V and 7 bases for J; bases not matched to a gene: 9. Germline loops: CDR1 SGHRS, CDR2 YFSETQ. Here the CDR3 reads CASSGSQGARGYTF. DNA for the CDR3: TGCGCCAGCAGTGGGTCACAGGGGGCTCGTGGCTACACCTTC.

This clonotype was counted at least ten times. The chain carries TRBV30 and TRBJ2-4; D is ambiguous. Deletions cut 2 bases from V and 0 bases from J, with 11 bases between. In germline, CDR1 is GTSNPN, CDR2 SVGIG (reference sequence). This CDR3 is built from 15 residues. CDR3: CAWSKGIIAKNIQYF. For the CDR3, the DNA is TGTGCCTGGAGTAAAGGGATTATAGCCAAAAACATTCAGTACTTC.

The chain carries TRBV18 and TRBJ2-1, with no clear D. Germline CDR1 KGHSH, CDR2 LQKENI. Trimming stripped 3 bases from V and 0 bases from J, with 9 bases between. The CDR3 covers 15 residues. CDR3: CASSPLSNSYNEQFF. As DNA, the CDR3 is TGTGCCAGCTCACCCCTATCTAACTCCTACAATGAGCAGTTCTTC.

This clonotype was seen many times. The rearrangement uses TRBV2 and TRBJ1-1; 7 bases line up with TRBD1. Germline CDR1 and CDR2: SNHLY and FYNNEI. The CDR3 is 14 residues long. V lost 10 bases and J lost 1; bases outside the gene matches: 9. The CDR3 reads CATTTDRANTEAFF. CDR3 nucleotide sequence: TGTGCCACCACAACCGACAGGGCGAACACTGAAGCTTTCTTT.

The chain combines TRBV14 with TRBJ2-3; unclear D gene. The CDR3 sequence is 15 residues long. In germline, CDR1 is SGHDN, CDR2 FVKESK. V was cut by 0 bases and J by 2 bases, with 9 bases left in between. The CDR3 protein is CASSQDRKPTDTQYF. For the CDR3, the DNA is TGTGCCAGCAGCCAAGATAGGAAGCCCACAGATACGCAGTATTTT.

The rearrangement joins TRBV11-2 to TRBJ1-3, with 10 bases matching TRBD1. Per the germline V gene, CDR1 is SGHAT and CDR2 is FQNNGV. The CDR3 has 17 amino acids. J was trimmed by 0 bases and V by 3 bases; bases with no gene match: 5. CDR3 nucleotides: TGTGCCAGCAGCTTGGGACAGGGGTTGTACTCTGGAAACACCATATATTTT. Its protein is CASSLGQGLYSGNTIYF.

In its sample, this clonotype was seen many times. The chain employs TRBV15 and TRBJ1-5; 8 nucleotides agree with TRBD1. Unmatched junction bases numbered 6, after V lost 4 bases and J lost 7 bases. The germline V gene encodes CDR1 LNHNV and CDR2 YYDKDF (reference sequence). CDR3 length equals 14 residues. The CDR3 nucleotides read TGTGCCACCAGCAACGACAGGGGAGGCCAGCCCCAGCATTTT. It is translated as CATSNDRGGQPQHF.

This clonotype was found many times. The J gene is TRBJ1-1, the V gene TRBV2; D not certain. Germline CDR1 SNHLY, CDR2 FYNNEI. The V end lost 2 bases, the J end lost 0 bases, and 10 bases lay between the germline ends. This CDR3 region has 15 residues. Written as DNA, the CDR3 is TGTGCCAGCAGTGAATTACACAGCATGAACACTGAAGCTTTCTTT. Its protein product is CASSELHSMNTEAFF.

The chain employs TRBV27 and TRBJ1-5; maybe TRBD1 (5 bases). Deletions cut 5 bases from V and 4 bases from J, with 12 bases between. The germline V gene has CDR1 MNHEY and CDR2 SMNVEV (reference sequence). The CDR3 is 14 amino acids. CDR3 nucleotide sequence: TGTGCCAGCAGTGGGGGGGGGGTGAATCAGCCCCAGCATTTT. This encodes CASSGGGVNQPQHF.

This clonotype has at least ten counts. The chain carries TRBV28 and TRBJ1-4, with D perhaps TRBD1 (5 bases). CDR1 MDHEN and CDR2 SYDVKM come from the germline V gene. The length of the CDR3 is 19 residues. Trimming removed 3 bases from V and 0 bases from J, with 20 bases in between. The CDR3 loop reads CASSFTRTTEYATNEKLFF. The CDR3 coding sequence is TGTGCCAGCAGTTTCACCCGCACGACAGAATATGCAACTAATGAAAAACTGTTTTTT.

This clonotype showed up many times. The V call is TRBV20-1, the J call TRBJ2-1; D is possibly TRBD2 (11 bases). V gave up 1 base and J gave up 8 bases, with 27 bases separating them. Looked up from germline, CDR1 is DFQATT and CDR2 is SNEGSKA (reference sequence). This CDR3 is 18 amino acids long. CDR3 protein: CSARGTGGTSGFRDEQFF. The CDR3 DNA sequence: TGCAGTGCTAGAGGGACAGGGGGGACTAGCGGATTTCGGGATGAGCAGTTCTTC.

This clonotype has more than one count but fewer than ten. The J gene is TRBJ2-1, the V gene TRBV6-5; 11 bases map to TRBD2. The germline V gene encodes CDR1 MNHEY and CDR2 SVGAGI. V shed 0 bases, J shed 6 bases, and the junction held 4 bases outside the gene matches. This CDR3 has 16 residues. This CDR3 is CASSYSGTSGTNEQFF. As DNA, the CDR3 is TGTGCCAGCAGTTACTCTGGGACTAGCGGAACCAATGAGCAGTTCTTC.

This clonotype was counted many times. V gene TRBV5-1 combines with J gene TRBJ2-3, with a weak D call TRBD2 (5 bases). Germline V gene data show CDR1 as SGHRS and CDR2 as YFSETQ. The CDR3 totals 13 residues. The V end lost 6 bases, the J end lost 3 bases, and 11 bases lay between the germline ends. The CDR3: CASKQGSTDTQYF. The CDR3, as DNA: TGCGCCAGCAAACAAGGGAGTACAGATACGCAGTATTTT.

This clonotype was counted only a few times. V is TRBV6-1 and J is TRBJ2-1; 8 positions match TRBD2. This CDR3 comprises 15 residues. V was pared by 8 bases and J by 0 bases, with 6 bases of the junction left unmatched. Germline CDR1 reads MNHNS; CDR2 reads SASEGT. CDR3 DNA sequence: TGTGCCAGCCTCGGGCGGGAGGACTCCTACAATGAGCAGTTCTTC. Its protein is CASLGREDSYNEQFF.

DNA for the CDR3: TGTGCCTCCAACCGGGGGGGCGCCACCGGGGAGCTGTTTTTT. Protein product: CASNRGGATGELFF. The chain has TRBV30 and TRBJ2-2; 8 bases fit TRBD2. Looked up from germline, CDR1 is GTSNPN and CDR2 is SVGIG (reference sequence). CDR3 length equals 14 residues. Unmatched junction bases numbered 8, after V lost 7 bases and J lost 4 bases.

This clonotype was detected only a few times. The chain uses TRBV5-1 and TRBJ2-1, with 9 nucleotides matching TRBD1. With 4 bases clipped from V and 0 bases from J, the junction kept 2 bases outside the gene matches. Germline CDR1 is SGHRS and CDR2 is YFSETQ. The CDR3 loop spans 15 amino acids. CDR3 protein: CASSVTGGSYNEQFF. CDR3 coding DNA: TGCGCCAGCAGCGTGACAGGGGGCTCCTACAATGAGCAGTTCTTC.